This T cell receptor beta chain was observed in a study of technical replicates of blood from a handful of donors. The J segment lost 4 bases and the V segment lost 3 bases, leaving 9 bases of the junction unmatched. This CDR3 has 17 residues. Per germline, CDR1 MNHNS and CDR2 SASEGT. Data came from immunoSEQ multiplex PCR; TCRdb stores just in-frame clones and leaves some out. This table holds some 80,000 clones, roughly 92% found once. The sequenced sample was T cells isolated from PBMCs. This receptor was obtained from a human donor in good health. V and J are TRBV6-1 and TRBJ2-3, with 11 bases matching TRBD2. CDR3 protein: CASSEHPTSGAADTQYF. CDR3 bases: TGTGCCAGCAGTGAGCATCCGACTAGCGGGGCCGCAGATACGCAGTATTTT.